Sequencing of this T cell receptor beta chain was carried out in a study of blood T cell repertoires in COVID-19. Assay used: immunoSEQ multiplex PCR; TCRdb lists only in-frame clones, some missing. The sample carries 130,000 to 150,000 clones, approximately 85% recorded once. The sequence derives from a woman aged 60-70 years with COVID-19, enrolled during active disease. Sample: peripheral blood.

The CDR3 nucleotides are TGTGCCAGCAGTTACTCCCCCAGGAACCAAGAGACCCAGTACTTC. Protein: CASSYSPRNQETQYF. This sequence joins TRBV6-5 and TRBJ2-5; D ambiguous. CDR1 and CDR2 from the germline V gene are MNHEY and SVGAGI. CDR3 size: 15 residues. Trimming took off 0 bases at V and 0 bases at J, with 8 bases between the two ends.